The present T cell receptor beta chain was sequenced within a study of T-cell memory formation after mild COVID-19. Only a few counts were recorded for this clonotype. TCRdb itself ran the 5' RACE reads through MiXCR, one entry per CDR3 protein. The sample has under 450,000 distinct CDR3 sequences, 23% seen once. V gave up 5 bases and J gave up 8 bases, with 12 bases separating them. Germline CDR1 is KGHDR and CDR2 is SFDVKD. The CDR3 is 13 amino acids. The V and J genes are TRBV24-1 and TRBJ2-1; possible D gene TRBD2, 5 bases. Sequenced material: PBMCs or a T cell subset sorted from them (not recorded which). This sequence was found in an adult woman who had mild COVID-19 (a few samples of this study predate the infection). Cell type and time point are not known. DNA for the CDR3: TGTGCCACCAGTGTCCGGGAAGGCGATGAGCAGTTCTTC. Encoded protein: CATSVREGDEQFF.